This T cell receptor (beta chain) was documented in a study of tumor-infiltrating lymphocytes in primary liver carcinoma. Whole-study context: Patients were both men and women, whose ages ran from 30 to 69 years. Notes on the study in general: Tumor top-250-clone fractions significantly exceeded those of blood (p = 0.039). The study found tumor-adjacent and tumor-blood pairs overlapped less than tumor region pairs.

Starting material for RNA and DNA co-extraction consisted of about 17-34 mg of unsorted bulk tissue. Those patients suffered from chronic HBV infection and were treatment-naive. Production of TCR beta cDNA used around 0.45 ug total RNA together with a constant-region primer. Three-round nested multiplex PCR performed with slightly modified ARM-PCR produced the TCR beta libraries. TRBV1-TRBV30 forward primers and a C-beta reverse primer were used in the first two PCR rounds, which each ran for nine to ten cycles. TCRdb passed the multiplex PCR reads through MiXCR, listing each CDR3 protein once. This table holds some 95,000 distinct CDR3 sequences, just under 70% found once. Deletions cut 2 bases from V and 7 bases from J, with 12 bases between. The CDR3 totals 13 residues. Looked up from germline, CDR1 is SQVTM and CDR2 is ANQGSEA. This clonotype was counted many times. The antigen is not known.

Sequenced sample: tumor-adjacent normal liver tissue. This chain links TRBV29-1 with TRBJ2-1; TRBD1 might be the D (5 bases). This TCR derives from a man aged 40-50 years with primary liver carcinoma and hepatitis B virus infection. DNA of the CDR3: TGCAGCGTTGAAAAGACAGTAGGAAATGAGCAGTTCTTC. It is translated as CSVEKTVGNEQFF.